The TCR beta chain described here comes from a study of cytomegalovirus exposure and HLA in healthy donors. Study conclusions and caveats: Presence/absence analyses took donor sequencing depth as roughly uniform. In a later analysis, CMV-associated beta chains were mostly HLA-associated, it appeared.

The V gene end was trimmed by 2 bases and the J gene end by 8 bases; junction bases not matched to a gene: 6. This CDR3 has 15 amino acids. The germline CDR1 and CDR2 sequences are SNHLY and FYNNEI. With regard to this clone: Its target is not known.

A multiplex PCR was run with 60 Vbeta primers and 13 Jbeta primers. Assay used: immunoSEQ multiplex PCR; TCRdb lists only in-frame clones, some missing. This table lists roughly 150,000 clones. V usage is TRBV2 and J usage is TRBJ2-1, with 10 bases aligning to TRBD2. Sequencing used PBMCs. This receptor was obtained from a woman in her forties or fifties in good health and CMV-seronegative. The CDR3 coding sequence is TGTGCCAGCAGTGAACTGGCTAGCGGGGGAGATGAGCAGTTCTTC. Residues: CASSELASGGDEQFF.